Listed here are 32 T cell receptor beta chains from one sample, sequenced in a study of T-cell reconstitution after alpha-beta-depleted transplantation in children. Preparation of the TCRbeta library involved a method that used unique molecular identifiers. TCRdb redid the calling of the PCR reads with MiXCR, one entry per CDR3 protein. This table has approximately 18,000 distinct CDR3 sequences, approximately 13% appearing once. The input for sequencing was PBMCs, mostly from graft donor cells, taken 60 days after TCRalphabeta/CD19-depleted stem cell transplant. These receptors were taken from a female patient aged 2-10 years who had a stem cell transplant for congenital amegakaryocytic thrombocytopenia, so the T cells may come from the graft donor.

This clonotype was seen at least ten times. The chain joins TRBV27 to TRBJ1-5; TRBD1 is a possible D gene (6 bases). Germline-derived CDR1 and CDR2 are MNHEY and SMNVEV (reference sequence). The V end was cut by 5 bases, the J end by 9 bases, with 17 bases between. The CDR3 totals 14 residues. The CDR3 is CASSTRGVEGPQHF. The CDR3 DNA sequence: TGTGCCAGCAGTACGAGGGGGGTAGAGGGGCCCCAGCATTTT.

V is TRBV4-2 and J is TRBJ2-7, with TRBD2 matching 7 bases. V was clipped by 1 base and J by 0 bases; unmatched bases: 0. Germline CDR1 reads LGHNA; CDR2 reads YNFKEQ. This CDR3 region has 14 residues. Here the CDR3 reads CASSQGTSSYEQYF. CDR3 coding DNA: TGTGCCAGCAGCCAAGGGACTAGCTCCTACGAGCAGTACTTC.

This clonotype has just a few counts. It may be a read error: a sequence one base away is much more abundant. The chain recombines TRBV20-1 with TRBJ2-1; TRBD2 agrees at 13 bases. In germline, CDR1 is DFQATT, CDR2 SNEGSKA (reference sequence). The length of the CDR3 is 17 residues. The CDR3, as DNA: TGCTGTGCTAGTTCCGTTACTAGCGGGAGGGATTACAATGAGCAGTTCTTC. The encoded protein is CCASSVTSGRDYNEQFF.

This chain links TRBV4-3 with TRBJ1-1; no clear D gene. Looked up from germline, CDR1 is LGHNA and CDR2 is YSLEER. CDR3 length: 13 residues. V shed 4 bases and J shed 5 bases, with 11 bases lying between them. CDR3 sequence (DNA): TGCGCCAGCAGCCGTTTCCTCGGGACTGAAGCTTTCTTT. It is translated as CASSRFLGTEAFF.

Ten or more counts support this clonotype. The chain recombines TRBV20-1 with TRBJ2-1; D is possibly TRBD1 or TRBD2 (5 bases each). V shed 6 bases and J shed 3 bases, with 18 bases lying between them. CDR1 and CDR2 from the germline V gene are DFQATT and SNEGSKA (reference sequence). The CDR3 is 15 amino acids. This CDR3 reads CSALPPGRDYNEQFF. CDR3 in DNA: TGCAGTGCCCTTCCACCGGGACGAGACTACAATGAGCAGTTCTTC.

The V gene is TRBV6-1, the J gene TRBJ2-2, with 11 bases identical to TRBD1. The CDR3 length is 15 residues. Trimming cost V 7 bases and J 5 bases; bases outside gene matches: 6. Germline V gene sequence: CDR1 MNHNS, CDR2 SASEGT. CDR3 nucleotides: TGTGCCAGCACCGGCCGGGACAGGGGGACCGGGGAGCTGTTTTTT. Its protein product is CASTGRDRGTGELFF.

In this sample, this clonotype turned up many times. This sequence joins TRBV5-1 and TRBJ2-3; either TRBD1 or TRBD2 may supply D (5 bases each). The germline V gene has CDR1 SGHRS and CDR2 YFSETQ. V was shortened by 7 bases and J by 0 bases, with 9 bases between the two germline ends. CDR3 length: 13 amino acids. This CDR3 reads CASGDASTDTQYF. Written as DNA, the CDR3 is TGCGCCAGCGGGGACGCCAGCACAGATACGCAGTATTTT. Full variable domain (outside the CDR3, taken from reference TRBV5-1 and TRBJ2-3): KAGVTQTPRYLIKTRGQQVTLSCSPISGHRSVSWYQQTPGQGLQFLFEYFSETQRNKGNFPGRFSGRQFSNSRSEMNVSTLELGDSALYLCASGDASTDTQYFGPGTRLTVL.

This clonotype came up many times. The chain carries TRBV20-1 and TRBJ1-4; D unresolved. Germline lookup yields CDR1 DFQATT and CDR2 SNEGSKA (reference sequence). Trimming pared 2 bases from V and 8 bases from J, leaving 6 bases between. This CDR3 region has 11 residues. CDR3: CSARIPEKLFF. CDR3 in DNA: TGCAGTGCTAGAATACCAGAAAAACTGTTTTTT.

This clonotype was counted at least ten times. This chain links TRBV10-3 with TRBJ2-1; 9 bases match TRBD2. Germline CDR1 reads ENHRY; CDR2 reads SYGVKD. Trimming took 10 bases from V and 7 from J; bases not matched to a gene: 14. The CDR3 is 15 amino acids. The CDR3 DNA reads as TGTGCCACCCTAGGAGCGGGAGGTCTGGAGAATGAGCAGTTCTTC. Amino acid sequence: CATLGAGGLENEQFF.

The V call is TRBV6-2 or TRBV6-3, the J call TRBJ1-1; D not certain. Germline V CDR1 and CDR2: MNHEY, SVGEGT. Trimming stripped 7 bases from V and 1 base from J, with 10 bases between. This CDR3 contains 13 residues. The CDR3, as DNA: TGTGCCAGCACAGCCTTCAAGAACACTGAAGCTTTCTTT. It is translated as CASTAFKNTEAFF.

This clonotype appeared many times. The chain recombines TRBV5-1 with TRBJ2-7; D is unclear. Germline V lookup: CDR1 SGHRS, CDR2 YFSETQ. The CDR3 is 16 amino acids. Trimming left V 4 bases short and J 0 bases short, with 17 bases between. The CDR3 DNA reads TGCGCCAGCAGCCCCGTCCTTGGCGGTACCTCCTACGAGCAGTACTTC. It yields the protein CASSPVLGGTSYEQYF.

The sample holds many counts of this clonotype. V gene TRBV20-1 combines with J gene TRBJ2-5; TRBD1 is a possible D gene (5 bases). CDR1 is DFQATT and CDR2 is SNEGSKA in the germline V gene (reference sequence). The V gene lost 6 bases and the J gene lost 4 bases, with 12 bases spanning the gap. This CDR3 has 12 amino acids. The CDR3 DNA follows: TGCAGTGCCAGGGCCCCCCCAGAGACCCAGTACTTC. This encodes CSARAPPETQYF.

This clonotype has more than one count but fewer than ten. The CDR3 loop is CASSFSRVQQLRTSYNSPLHF. Written as DNA, the CDR3 is TGTGCCTCCTCCTTTTCTAGAGTACAACAGTTAAGGACCTCCTATAATTCACCCCTCCACTTT. The chain carries TRBV3-1 and TRBJ1-6; no firm D call. The CDR3 totals 21 residues. With 11 bases removed from V and 0 bases from J, the gap between germline ends came to 32 bases. CDR1 is LGHDT, CDR2 YNNKEL, per germline (reference sequence).

In its sample, this clonotype was seen many times. The rearrangement joins TRBV20-1 to TRBJ2-7; D is unresolved. This CDR3 has 13 amino acids. In germline, CDR1 is DFQATT, CDR2 SNEGSKA (reference sequence). V was shortened by 4 bases and J by 6 bases, with 16 bases between the two germline ends. Here the CDR3 DNA reads TGCAGTGCTATCGGCGGACCGACCGGCGAGCAGTACTTC. Amino acid sequence: CSAIGGPTGEQYF.

The chain couples TRBV7-9 to TRBJ1-4; D possibly corresponds to TRBD1 (5 bases). The length of the CDR3 is 15 residues. Germline CDR1 reads SEHNR; CDR2 reads FQNEAQ (reference sequence). The V gene lost 1 base and the J gene lost 8 bases, with 14 bases spanning the gap. For the CDR3, the DNA is TGTGCCAGCAGCTTAGGAGGTGGGGACTCGGAAAAACTGTTTTTT. Its protein product is CASSLGGGDSEKLFF.

This clonotype showed up many times. The rearrangement joins TRBV7-6 to TRBJ2-5; perhaps TRBD2 as D (6 bases). The CDR3 covers 14 residues. Trimming left V 5 bases short and J 4 bases short, with 14 bases between. In germline, CDR1 is SGHVS, CDR2 FNYEAQ. CDR3 DNA sequence: TGTGCCAGCAGCCGAACGGGGGATAGAGAGACCCAGTACTTC. Translated, it gives CASSRTGDRETQYF.

In its sample, this clonotype was seen many times. V gene TRBV12-3 or TRBV12-4 combines with J gene TRBJ2-7; no firm D call. CDR3 length equals 12 residues. Trimming took off 6 bases at V and 5 bases at J, with 11 bases between the two ends. CDR3 in amino acids: CASSPSGHEQYF. In DNA, the CDR3 is TGTGCCAGCAGCCCCTCAGGACACGAGCAGTACTTC.

In its sample, this clonotype was seen a few times. The chain combines TRBV20-1 with TRBJ1-6; D is perhaps TRBD1 (5 bases). From germline, CDR1 is DFQATT and CDR2 SNEGSKA (reference sequence). V was trimmed by 6 bases and J by 7 bases, leaving 19 bases between them. The CDR3 sequence is 15 residues long. CDR3 DNA: TGCAGTGCATTCCGGGGGGAGCTGGGGAATTCACCCCTCCACTTT. Its translation: CSAFRGELGNSPLHF.

This clonotype was seen only a few times. The chain employs TRBV20-1 and TRBJ2-1, with a tentative D call TRBD2 (6 bases). Trimming left V 5 bases short and J 0 bases short, with 14 bases between. CDR3 size: 15 residues. Looked up from germline, CDR1 is DFQATT and CDR2 is SNEGSKA (reference sequence). CDR3 sequence reads: CSAGSGSSSYNEQFF. CDR3 sequence (DNA): TGCAGTGCTGGGAGCGGGTCAAGCTCCTACAATGAGCAGTTCTTC.

There are many counts of this clonotype. V and J are TRBV20-1 and TRBJ2-1; possible D gene TRBD2, 5 bases. V was clipped by 3 bases and J by 0 bases, with 9 bases between them. Germline lookup yields CDR1 DFQATT and CDR2 SNEGSKA (reference sequence). The CDR3 contains 14 residues. CDR3 in DNA: TGCAGTGCTAGCCCTACTAGCTCCTACAATGAGCAGTTCTTC. It codes for CSASPTSSYNEQFF.

At least ten counts were recorded for this clonotype. The V and J genes are TRBV3-1 and TRBJ2-2; 11 bases are shared with TRBD2. V gave up 1 base and J gave up 3 bases; unmatched junction bases: 4. This CDR3 region has 17 residues. Germline CDR1 reads LGHDT; CDR2 reads YNNKEL (reference sequence). The CDR3 spells CASSQVLAGGHTGELFF. Written as DNA, the CDR3 is TGTGCCAGCAGCCAAGTCCTAGCGGGAGGTCACACCGGGGAGCTGTTTTTT.

By frequency in the sample, this clonotype is medium-sized. The gene calls are TRBV24-1 and TRBJ2-2, with 8 bases identical to TRBD1. The junction had 13 bases not matched to a gene; V was cut back by 1 base and J by 4 bases. The CDR3 is made up of 19 amino acids. The germline CDR1 and CDR2 sequences are KGHDR and SFDVKD. In DNA form, the CDR3 reads TGTGCCACCAGTGATTTAATTCCATCGGTTACAGGGGGCACCGGGGAGCTGTTTTTT. This codes for CATSDLIPSVTGGTGELFF.

This clonotype has a count of ten or more. V gene TRBV5-1 combines with J gene TRBJ2-5; 7 bases are shared with TRBD1. The CDR3 consists of 15 residues. Germline V gene lookup returns CDR1 SGHRS and CDR2 YFSETQ. With V trimmed by 0 bases and J by 2 bases, 4 bases remained unmatched. The chain's CDR3 is CASSLVGDSQETQYF. The CDR3 DNA reads as TGCGCCAGCAGCTTGGTAGGGGACAGTCAAGAGACCCAGTACTTC. Combining the CDR3 with reference TRBV5-1 and TRBJ2-5 gives the whole variable domain KAGVTQTPRYLIKTRGQQVTLSCSPISGHRSVSWYQQTPGQGLQFLFEYFSETQRNKGNFPGRFSGRQFSNSRSEMNVSTLELGDSALYLCASSLVGDSQETQYFGPGTRLLVL.

This clonotype came up many times. V is TRBV12-3 or TRBV12-4 and J is TRBJ2-1, with D maybe TRBD1 (5 bases). The CDR3 totals 14 residues. V lost 5 bases, J lost 8 bases, and 16 bases lay in between. The CDR3 loop is CASSPPGSRDEQFF. Here the CDR3 DNA reads TGTGCCAGCAGTCCCCCAGGGTCCAGGGATGAGCAGTTCTTC.

This clonotype was recorded many times. The gene calls are TRBV28 and TRBJ1-2, with D possibly matching TRBD1 (5 bases). Trimming removed 10 bases from V and 5 bases from J, with 17 bases in between. The CDR3 covers 13 residues. In germline, CDR1 is MDHEN, CDR2 SYDVKM. The DNA for the CDR3 is TGTGCCATCCCGGGATCAGGGATTTATGGCTACACCTTC. Translating gives CAIPGSGIYGYTF.

This clonotype came up many times. The V and J genes are TRBV12-3 or TRBV12-4 and TRBJ2-6; D unresolved. This CDR3 contains 17 residues. V was pared by 7 bases and J by 0 bases, with 16 bases between. The CDR3 protein is CASKKRVVSSGANVLTF. CDR3 bases: TGTGCCAGCAAGAAAAGGGTGGTAAGCTCTGGGGCCAACGTCCTGACTTTC.

This clonotype appeared many times. V gene TRBV24-1 combines with J gene TRBJ1-3; D remains ambiguous. V lost 10 bases and J 3 bases, leaving 0 bases between the germline ends. The CDR3 is 9 amino acids. Germline CDR1 KGHDR, CDR2 SFDVKD. The CDR3 loop reads CATGNTIYF. In DNA form, the CDR3 reads TGTGCCACTGGAAACACCATATATTTT.

Many counts were recorded for this clonotype. The chain employs TRBV6-6 and TRBJ1-1; D uncertain. Germline values: CDR1 MNHNY, CDR2 SVGAGI (reference sequence). CDR3 length equals 13 residues. V lost 10 bases to trimming and J lost 4 bases, with 16 bases between them. The CDR3 region has the DNA TGTGCCACCCACCTCGAGGGCAGCACTGAAGCTTTCTTT. This codes for CATHLEGSTEAFF.

The chain has TRBV10-3 and TRBJ2-2, with TRBD2 identical over 8 bases. Per germline, CDR1 ENHRY and CDR2 SYGVKD. The CDR3 length is 15 residues. This CDR3 reads CVIRPGLEGTGELFF. The CDR3 nucleotides are TGTGTTATCAGACCGGGACTAGAGGGTACCGGGGAGCTGTTTTTT.

Ten or more counts support this clonotype. The CDR3 DNA reads as TGTGCCAGTACATACTCACAGGCGGGAGAAGAGACCCAGTACTTC. This sequence encodes CASTYSQAGEETQYF. J is TRBJ2-5 and V is TRBV19; 7 bases align to TRBD2. Looked up from germline, CDR1 is LNHDA and CDR2 is SQIVND (reference sequence). J lost 3 bases, V lost 7 bases, and 11 bases had no gene match. The CDR3 is 15 residues long. The variable domain in full, with the rest retrieved from reference TRBV19 and TRBJ2-5, is DGGITQSPKYLFRKEGQNVTLSCEQNLNHDAMYWYRQDPGQGLRLIYYSQIVNDFQKGDIAEGYSVSREKKESFPLTVTSAQKNPTAFYLCASTYSQAGEETQYFGPGTRLLVL.

At least ten counts were recorded for this clonotype. The chain couples TRBV5-1 to TRBJ2-1, with no clear D. CDR1 and CDR2 from the germline V gene are SGHRS and YFSETQ. V lost 0 bases and J lost 2, with 6 bases in between. The CDR3 has 14 residues. CDR3 nucleotides: TGCGCCAGCAGCTTGGTTAGCCCCTACAATGAGCAGTTCTTC. Encoded protein: CASSLVSPYNEQFF.

The V and J genes are TRBV5-1 and TRBJ2-7; a weak D match, TRBD1 (5 bases). This CDR3 spans 14 amino acids. The germline V gene has CDR1 SGHRS and CDR2 YFSETQ. V was cut by 2 bases and J by 0 bases, with 9 bases left in between. CDR3 protein: CASSLGVNSYEQYF. In DNA, the CDR3 is TGCGCCAGCAGCTTAGGGGTGAACTCCTACGAGCAGTACTTC.